These 16 T cell receptor beta chains were all obtained from the same sample, sequenced in a study of PD-1 blockade in mismatch repair-deficient tumors. The antigens of these receptors remain unknown. Noted time point: roughly ten-day in vitro stimulation with candidate neoantigen peptide 5. Here immunoSEQ multiplex PCR was the method, and the copy in TCRdb shows in-frame clones only, minus some. The profile shows approximately 15,000 clones, about 80% of them singletons. Specimen: cells cultured in vitro, collected from a patient treated with pembrolizumab. These receptors were obtained from an adult with mismatch repair-deficient cancer.

This sequence joins TRBV19 and TRBJ1-1; tentative D call: TRBD1 (5 bases). Trimming stripped 3 bases from V and 2 bases from J, with 7 bases between. The CDR3 runs 13 residues. The germline CDR1 and CDR2 sequences are LNHDA and SQIVND (reference sequence). This CDR3 reads CASSIQGNTEAFF. The CDR3 bases are TGTGCCAGTAGTATCCAGGGAAACACTGAAGCTTTCTTT. The full variable domain, with the rest looked up from reference TRBV19 and TRBJ1-1, is DGGITQSPKYLFRKEGQNVTLSCEQNLNHDAMYWYRQDPGQGLRLIYYSQIVNDFQKGDIAEGYSVSREKKESFPLTVTSAQKNPTAFYLCASSIQGNTEAFFGQGTRLTVV.

The V and J genes are TRBV15 and TRBJ2-7; D is unresolved. Germline V gene lookup returns CDR1 LNHNV and CDR2 YYDKDF (reference sequence). V gave up 0 bases and J gave up 6 bases, with 15 bases separating them. The CDR3 has 15 residues. The CDR3 coding sequence is TGTGCCACCAGCAGAGATGAGGCAGCGAGTGGCGAGCAGTACTTC. Its protein product is CATSRDEAASGEQYF.

The chain recombines TRBV18 with TRBJ2-1; D ambiguous. This CDR3 has 12 amino acids. Germline V gives CDR1 KGHSH, CDR2 LQKENI. Trimming stripped 6 bases from V and 2 bases from J, with 5 bases between. CDR3 DNA sequence: TGTGCCAGCTCCCGGGCCTACAATGAGCAGTTCTTC. Its protein product is CASSRAYNEQFF. Drawing the rest from reference TRBV18 and TRBJ2-1, the complete variable domain is NAGVMQNPRHLVRRRGQEARLRCSPMKGHSHVYWYRQLPEEGLKFMVYLQKENIIDESGMPKERFSAEFPKEGPSILRIQQVVRGDSAAYFCASSRAYNEQFFGPGTRLTVL.

The rearrangement links TRBV2 to TRBJ1-1; 7 nucleotides match TRBD1. V gave up 3 bases and J gave up 1 base; unmatched junction bases: 5. The CDR3 has 15 residues. Germline CDR1 is SNHLY and CDR2 is FYNNEI. CDR3 residues: CASSDTGVGNTEAFF. The CDR3, as DNA: TGTGCCAGCAGTGACACAGGGGTGGGGAACACTGAAGCTTTCTTT.

The chain recombines TRBV27 with TRBJ1-6; maybe TRBD1 (5 bases). V shed 5 bases and J shed 7 bases, with 12 bases lying between them. The CDR3 consists of 14 residues. Germline V lookup: CDR1 MNHEY, CDR2 SMNVEV (reference sequence). The CDR3 nucleotides read TGTGCCAGCAGTCTAGTGGGGGGAAATTCACCCCTCCACTTT. Translating gives CASSLVGGNSPLHF.

The chain employs TRBV28 and TRBJ1-4; D gene ambiguous. The V gene lost 3 bases and the J gene lost 10 bases, with 15 bases spanning the gap. The CDR3 is 14 residues long. The V gene's germline CDR1 is MDHEN and CDR2 SYDVKM. CDR3 amino acids: CASSLTSEGRKLFF. CDR3 nucleotide sequence: TGTGCCAGCAGTTTGACTAGCGAAGGAAGAAAACTGTTTTTT.

The chain recombines TRBV28 with TRBJ2-3; possible D gene TRBD1, 5 bases. The CDR3 length is 15 residues. Trimming stripped 3 bases from V and 3 bases from J, with 13 bases between. Germline V lookup: CDR1 MDHEN, CDR2 SYDVKM. The CDR3 DNA is TGTGCCAGCAGTTTTGTCAGGGTTACGACAGATACGCAGTATTTT. Encoded protein: CASSFVRVTTDTQYF.

V gene TRBV19 combines with J gene TRBJ1-1; D is ambiguous. The V gene's germline CDR1 is LNHDA and CDR2 SQIVND (reference sequence). Trimming pared 3 bases from V and 5 bases from J, leaving 7 bases between. The CDR3 sequence is 12 residues long. CDR3 loop: CASSMRDTEAFF. CDR3 nucleotides: TGTGCCAGTAGTATGCGGGATACTGAAGCTTTCTTT.

This clone showed up just once. The chain links TRBV18 to TRBJ1-4; D gene ambiguous. V lost 2 bases and J lost 7, with 8 bases in between. Germline CDR1 is KGHSH and CDR2 is LQKENI. The CDR3 length is 13 residues. CDR3 residues: CASSPGKREKLFF. CDR3 DNA sequence: TGTGCCAGCTCACCAGGGAAGCGTGAAAAACTGTTTTTT.

J is TRBJ1-2 and V is TRBV5-1, with D perhaps TRBD1 (6 bases). Trimming shortened V by 0 bases and J by 6 bases, and 18 bases separated the two germline ends. CDR1 is SGHRS and CDR2 is YFSETQ in the germline V gene. The CDR3 runs 16 residues. The CDR3 nucleotides read TGCGCCAGCAGCTTGGCCGCGACAGGACGGGCCGATGGCTACACCTTC. It encodes CASSLAATGRADGYTF.

The chain has TRBV11-2 and TRBJ2-7; 7 bases map to TRBD2. Trimming at V came to 6 bases and at J to 6 bases, leaving 14 bases not matched to a gene. Germline V gives CDR1 SGHAT, CDR2 FQNNGV. CDR3 length equals 15 residues. For the CDR3, the DNA is TGTGCCAGCAGTCCTTGGACCATTACGGGGGGCGAGCAGTACTTC. Translated: CASSPWTITGGEQYF.

The sample holds a few counts of this clone. The V call is TRBV9, the J call TRBJ2-7; TRBD2 matches at 9 bases. This CDR3 contains 16 residues. The germline V gene encodes CDR1 SGDLS and CDR2 YYNGEE. The junction had 10 bases not matched to a gene; V was cut back by 3 bases and J by 3 bases. CDR3 DNA: TGTGCCAGCAGCGCATCTCTAGCGGGATGGGGCTACGAGCAGTACTTC. Translation: CASSASLAGWGYEQYF.

This clone was detected only once. The chain joins TRBV11-1 to TRBJ2-3, with TRBD2 identical over 13 bases. The CDR3 spans 19 residues. The germline V gene has CDR1 SGHAT and CDR2 FQDESV (reference sequence). The trim removed 0 bases at V and 6 bases at J, leaving 12 bases unmatched. CDR3: CASSLASVGLAGVLDTQYF. Here the CDR3 DNA reads TGTGCCAGCAGCTTAGCGTCTGTCGGACTAGCGGGAGTCCTCGATACGCAGTATTTT.

CDR3 protein: CASSQVGDNEKLFF. The DNA of the CDR3 is TGCGCCAGCAGCCAAGTGGGAGATAATGAAAAACTGTTTTTT. This chain links TRBV4-1 with TRBJ1-4; D not certain. Trimming pared 1 base from V and 4 bases from J, leaving 7 bases between. Germline loops: CDR1 MGHRA, CDR2 YSYEKL. The CDR3 consists of 14 residues.

This chain links TRBV18 with TRBJ2-1, with unresolved D. The germline V gene has CDR1 KGHSH and CDR2 LQKENI. The CDR3 totals 16 residues. V was trimmed by 0 bases and J by 7 bases, leaving 16 bases between them. CDR3 nucleotide sequence: TGTGCCAGCTCACCACCGGGCCGGCTTATCGGGAATGAGCAGTTCTTC. Its translation is CASSPPGRLIGNEQFF.

The CDR3 is CASSQVGDLYEQFF. DNA for the CDR3: TGTGCCAGCAGCCAAGTAGGGGACCTCTATGAGCAGTTCTTC. The V call is TRBV14, the J call TRBJ2-1, with D possibly being TRBD1 or TRBD2 (5 bases each). Germline lookup yields CDR1 SGHDN and CDR2 FVKESK. The CDR3 totals 14 residues. V was clipped by 1 base and J by 8 bases, with 12 bases between them.